The 27 T cell receptor beta chains below all came from one sample that was sequenced in a study of T cell responses to AZD1222 COVID-19 vaccine. TCRdb's copy holds only in-frame clones and misses some; the assay was immunoSEQ multiplex PCR. Among more than 100,000 clones listed, around nine tenths were seen once. Material: peripheral blood, obtained on day 0 of AZD1222 vaccination. The receptors originated from an adult in good health.

The chain is built from TRBV6-5 and TRBJ1-2, with D hard to call. CDR1 MNHEY and CDR2 SVGAGI come from the germline V gene. V was pared by 5 bases and J by 4 bases, with 11 bases between. The CDR3 is made up of 13 amino acids. Written as DNA, the CDR3 is TGTGCCAGCAGTCGCGGACGGAGCTATGGCTACACCTTC. It is translated as CASSRGRSYGYTF.

V gene TRBV6-2 or TRBV6-3 combines with J gene TRBJ1-5; D not resolved. The CDR3 loop spans 16 amino acids. Germline V CDR1 and CDR2: MNHEY, SVGEGT. The V and J ends lost 0 bases and 4 bases respectively, with 13 bases between them. This chain's CDR3 is CASSYSQVGLNQPQHF. The CDR3 region has the DNA TGTGCCAGCAGTTACTCCCAAGTGGGCTTGAATCAGCCCCAGCATTTT.

This sequence joins TRBV28 and TRBJ1-5, with 11 positions matching TRBD1. This CDR3 region has 14 residues. CDR1 and CDR2 from the germline V gene are MDHEN and SYDVKM. V shed 6 bases and J 7 bases; nucleotides not matched to a gene: 5. The CDR3 sequence is CASRGQGVRQPQHF. The CDR3 DNA follows: TGTGCCAGCAGGGGACAGGGGGTTAGACAGCCCCAGCATTTT.

CDR3 region: CASSFYRGQSGYTF. CDR3 in DNA: TGTGCCAGCAGCTTTTACAGGGGGCAAAGTGGCTACACCTTC. The V gene is TRBV7-2, the J gene TRBJ1-2; TRBD1 aligns across 9 bases. Losses at the gene ends were 3 bases for V and 7 bases for J; bases not matched to a gene: 6. Per the germline V gene, CDR1 is SGHTA and CDR2 is FQGNSA. The CDR3 extends over 14 amino acids.

This rearrangement joins TRBV7-2 to TRBJ1-1; D perhaps matches TRBD1 (6 bases). V lost 3 bases, J lost 1 base, and 9 bases lay in between. Per germline, CDR1 SGHTA and CDR2 FQGNSA. This CDR3 region has 14 residues. CDR3 residues: CASSFTGPNTEAFF. The CDR3 DNA sequence: TGTGCCAGCAGCTTTACAGGGCCGAACACTGAAGCTTTCTTT.

The chain is built from TRBV19 and TRBJ1-5; D is uncertain. Trimming pared 0 bases from V and 7 bases from J, leaving 16 bases between. From germline, CDR1 is LNHDA and CDR2 SQIVND (reference sequence). The CDR3 sequence is 16 residues long. DNA for the CDR3: TGTGCCAGTAGTATAGATCTCGACATTTACGGACAGCCCCAGCATTTT. Its protein is CASSIDLDIYGQPQHF.

The chain uses TRBV5-4 and TRBJ2-7, with TRBD1 identical over 9 bases. The length of the CDR3 is 15 residues. Germline CDR1 is SGHNT and CDR2 is YYREEE (reference sequence). The J segment lost 0 bases and the V segment lost 4 bases, leaving 5 bases of the junction unmatched. This chain's CDR3 is CASSPGQGSSYEQYF. The CDR3 DNA sequence: TGTGCCAGCAGCCCGGGACAGGGTAGCTCCTACGAGCAGTACTTC.

V is TRBV13 and J is TRBJ1-6; D remains ambiguous. With 1 base removed from V and 7 bases from J, the gap between germline ends came to 14 bases. Germline V gene lookup returns CDR1 PRHDT and CDR2 FYEKMQ (reference sequence). This CDR3 comprises 16 residues. The CDR3 coding sequence is TGTGCCAGCAGCTTAGCGTTCGGACGGAAGAATTCACCCCTCCACTTT. Translating gives CASSLAFGRKNSPLHF.

This chain connects TRBV5-4 to TRBJ1-2; 10 bases match TRBD1. The CDR3 spans 15 residues. J lost 2 bases, V lost 0 bases, and 1 base had no gene match. Germline V gene data show CDR1 as SGHNT and CDR2 as YYREEE (reference sequence). CDR3 sequence reads: CASSLVDRGNYGYTF. CDR3 in DNA: TGTGCCAGCAGCTTGGTGGACAGGGGGAACTATGGCTACACCTTC.

V usage is TRBV7-2 and J usage is TRBJ2-4, with TRBD2 matching over 11 bases. After removal of 1 base from V and 3 bases from J, the junction contained 8 bases not matched to a gene. The CDR3 totals 18 residues. In germline, CDR1 is SGHTA, CDR2 FQGNSA. CDR3 nucleotides: TGTGCCAGCAGCTTAGTGGCTGGGACTAGCGGAAACAAAAACATTCAGTACTTC. As protein: CASSLVAGTSGNKNIQYF.

Here the CDR3 DNA reads TGTGCCATCAGTGAGACGGACTATAGCAATCAGCCCCAGCATTTT. Translated: CAISETDYSNQPQHF. J is TRBJ1-5 and V is TRBV10-3; no clear D gene. This CDR3 comprises 15 residues. Looked up from germline, CDR1 is ENHRY and CDR2 is SYGVKD. The germline V and J ends were trimmed by 2 bases and 0 bases, with 8 bases remaining between them.

This clone appeared a single time. Here the CDR3 DNA reads TGCGCCAGCAGCTTGGAGGGGGTGACCCAGTACTTC. Translating gives CASSLEGVTQYF. This chain joins TRBV5-1 and TRBJ2-5, with a tentative D call TRBD1 (6 bases). CDR1 is SGHRS, CDR2 YFSETQ, per germline. Trimming took 0 bases from V and 7 from J, leaving 7 bases between them. The CDR3 spans 12 residues.

This clone has just one count. CDR3 nucleotides: TGTGCCTGGAGGCCGACTAGCGGAAACTACAATGAGCAGTTCTTC. Its translation: CAWRPTSGNYNEQFF. This chain joins TRBV30 and TRBJ2-1, with 9 positions matching TRBD2. CDR1 is GTSNPN and CDR2 is SVGIG in the germline V gene (reference sequence). Trimming took 3 bases from V and 3 from J; bases not matched to a gene: 6. The CDR3 covers 15 residues.

The chain is built from TRBV6-5 and TRBJ1-1; no clear D. CDR3 length equals 14 residues. The germline CDR1 and CDR2 sequences are MNHEY and SVGAGI. V was cut by 2 bases and J by 0 bases, with 7 bases left in between. For the CDR3, the DNA is TGTGCCAGCAGTTACGACACGTTGAACACTGAAGCTTTCTTT. Protein sequence: CASSYDTLNTEAFF.

The V call is TRBV4-3, the J call TRBJ2-7; the match to TRBD2 covers 9 bases. The CDR3 sequence is 14 residues long. The germline gives CDR1 LGHNA, CDR2 YSLEER. Trimming at V came to 3 bases and at J to 6 bases, leaving 6 bases not matched to a gene. The CDR3 bases are TGCGCCAGCAGCCAGATGGGACTAGCTGGCGAGCAGTACTTC. Translating it yields CASSQMGLAGEQYF.

J is TRBJ2-4 and V is TRBV7-2, with TRBD2 identical over 9 bases. With 5 bases clipped from V and 8 bases from J, the junction kept 13 bases outside the gene matches. Germline assignment: CDR1 SGHTA and CDR2 FQGNSA. The CDR3 extends over 16 amino acids. The CDR3 here is CASSPRGGGALDIQYF. DNA of the CDR3: TGTGCCAGCAGCCCTAGAGGCGGGGGGGCATTGGACATTCAGTACTTC. The entire variable domain, with the rest obtained from reference TRBV7-2 and TRBJ2-4, is as follows: GAGVSQSPSNKVTEKGKDVELRCDPISGHTALYWYRQSLGQGLEFLIYFQGNSAPDKSGLPSDRFSAERTGGSVSTLTIQRTQQEDSAVYLCASSPRGGGALDIQYFGAGTRLSVL.

V gene TRBV6-5 combines with J gene TRBJ1-6, with 8 bases aligning to TRBD1. This CDR3 spans 15 amino acids. Germline loops: CDR1 MNHEY, CDR2 SVGAGI. Trimming at V came to 6 bases and at J to 7 bases, leaving 8 bases not matched to a gene. The DNA of the CDR3 is TGTGCCAGCAGCCAATGGACAGGGTGGAATTCACCCCTCCACTTT. Translating it yields CASSQWTGWNSPLHF.

V is TRBV7-3 and J is TRBJ1-1, with D unclear. Germline V CDR1 and CDR2: SGHTA, FQGTGA. The V and J ends lost 5 bases and 2 bases respectively, with 15 bases between them. CDR3 size: 15 residues. The DNA for the CDR3 is TGTGCCAGCAGCCCCCAGGACTTGCCCAACACTGAAGCTTTCTTT. The encoded protein is CASSPQDLPNTEAFF.

The count of this clone is one. The chain carries TRBV29-1 and TRBJ2-1; TRBD2 matches at 10 bases. The V gene's germline CDR1 is SQVTM and CDR2 ANQGSEA. The CDR3 runs to 20 residues. The junction had 19 bases not matched to a gene; V was cut back by 5 bases and J by 0 bases. The CDR3: CSVFLGASGSPRISYNEQFF. The CDR3 region has the DNA TGCAGCGTTTTCTTAGGGGCTAGCGGGAGCCCCAGAATCTCCTACAATGAGCAGTTCTTC.

The chain recombines TRBV5-5 with TRBJ1-5; D call uncertain. This CDR3 region has 14 residues. V shed 3 bases and J shed 0 bases, with 7 bases lying between them. Germline CDR1 is SGHKS and CDR2 is YYEKEE (reference sequence). The CDR3 protein is CASSWQVSNQPQHF. CDR3 DNA sequence: TGTGCCAGCAGCTGGCAGGTTAGCAATCAGCCCCAGCATTTT.

This clone was counted once. The chain couples TRBV28 to TRBJ2-5; 13 bases match TRBD2. In germline, CDR1 is MDHEN, CDR2 SYDVKM. This CDR3 region has 17 residues. V dropped 4 bases and J dropped 3; count of bases not matched to a gene: 8. The CDR3 region is CASSYPGLAGEKETQYF. In nucleotides, the CDR3 is TGTGCCAGCAGTTACCCCGGACTAGCGGGAGAAAAAGAGACCCAGTACTTC.

The chain is built from TRBV7-8 and TRBJ1-4; D possibly corresponds to TRBD1 (5 bases). The CDR3 loop spans 15 amino acids. The V gene lost 0 bases and the J gene lost 6 bases, with 11 bases spanning the gap. Germline assignment: CDR1 SGHVS and CDR2 FQNEAQ. CDR3 nucleotides: TGTGCCAGCAGCTTAGCCGAGGGGCGAGATGAAAAACTGTTTTTT. It encodes CASSLAEGRDEKLFF.

The chain links TRBV5-6 to TRBJ2-1; D unresolved. CDR1 and CDR2 (germline): SGHDT, YYEEEE. Trimming left V 4 bases short and J 4 bases short, with 12 bases between. The CDR3 sequence is 14 residues long. CDR3 bases: TGTGCCAGCAGCGGTGGTGTAGGGTACAATGAGCAGTTCTTC. Encoded protein: CASSGGVGYNEQFF. The variable domain in full, completed from reference TRBV5-6 and TRBJ2-1, reads DAGVTQSPTHLIKTRGQQVTLRCSPKSGHDTVSWYQQALGQGPQFIFQYYEEEERQRGNFPDRFSGHQFPNYSSELNVNALLLGDSALYLCASSGGVGYNEQFFGPGTRLTVL.

The rearrangement links TRBV3-1 (or the pseudogene TRBV3-2) to TRBJ1-4; no firm D call. The germline V gene has CDR1 LGHDT and CDR2 YNNKEL (reference sequence). The CDR3 sequence is 12 residues long. Trimming left V 3 bases short and J 8 bases short, with 7 bases between. The CDR3 spells CASSHRGEKLFF. The CDR3 coding sequence is TGTGCCAGCAGCCACCGCGGGGAAAAACTGTTTTTT.

V gene TRBV7-9 combines with J gene TRBJ1-1; D remains ambiguous. The CDR3 is made up of 11 amino acids. Germline V gives CDR1 SEHNR, CDR2 FQNEAQ (reference sequence). V was cut by 2 bases and J by 2 bases, with 0 bases left in between. CDR3 residues: CASSLNTEAFF. The CDR3 DNA reads TGTGCCAGCAGCTTAAACACTGAAGCTTTCTTT.

This chain uses TRBV12-5 with TRBJ1-2; possible D gene TRBD1, 6 bases. The CDR3 runs 16 residues. Deletions cut 5 bases from V and 5 bases from J, with 21 bases between. Germline assignment: CDR1 LGHNT and CDR2 FRNRAP. This CDR3 reads CASGPNRDTHVYGYTF. The CDR3 DNA follows: TGTGCTAGTGGTCCCAACCGGGACACGCACGTTTATGGCTACACCTTC.

V is TRBV19 and J is TRBJ1-2; 10 bases line up with TRBD1. Germline-derived CDR1 and CDR2 are LNHDA and SQIVND (reference sequence). Germline trimming cut 5 bases from V and 7 bases from J; bases unmatched to any gene: 7. The CDR3 extends over 14 amino acids. This CDR3 reads CASSPTGGLVGYTF. The CDR3 DNA is TGTGCCAGTAGTCCGACAGGGGGCTTGGTTGGCTACACCTTC.